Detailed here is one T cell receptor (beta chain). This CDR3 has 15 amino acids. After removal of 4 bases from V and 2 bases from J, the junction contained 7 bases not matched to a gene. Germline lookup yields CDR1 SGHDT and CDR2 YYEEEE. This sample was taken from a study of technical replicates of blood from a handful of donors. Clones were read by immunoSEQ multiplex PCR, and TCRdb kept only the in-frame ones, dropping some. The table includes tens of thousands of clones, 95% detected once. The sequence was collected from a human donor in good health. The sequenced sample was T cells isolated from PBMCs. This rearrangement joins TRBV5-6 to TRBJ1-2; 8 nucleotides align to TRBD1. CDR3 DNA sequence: TGTGCCAGCAGCCCAGAGACAGGGGCAAACTATGGCTACACCTTC. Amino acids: CASSPETGANYGYTF.